The subject of this entry is one TCR beta chain. Its antigen remains unidentified. No base quality values were provided; no much bigger clone lies one nucleotide off. The label giving this sample's treatment or condition can be read as: roughly 10-day PBMC culture with coronavirus spike peptide pools or control peptides (ViraFEST assay). CD4+ T cells from unexposed donors were collected before the COVID-19 pandemic (2011-2018). The study used the ViraFEST assay, which expanded antigen-specific T cells with peptide pools and then identified expanded clonotypes by TCR sequencing. PBMCs were cultured at under 2.5 million per well in IMDM supplemented with about 5.5% human AB serum and 10 IU/ml IL-2, with about 9 ug/ml peptide pools added. Half of the culture medium was replaced with fresh IL-2-containing medium on days 3 and 7. CD4+ T cells were isolated after roughly nine days of culture through negative selection using the EasySep CD4+ T cell isolation kit. As cell numbers permitted, CD4+ T cells from unexposed donors were tested for reactivity to SARS-CoV-2 S and N and to four common cold coronavirus spike pools. Ficoll-Paque Plus gradient centrifugation was used to isolate PBMCs from whole blood, and the isolated PBMCs were then either used fresh or cryopreserved at -140C. Triplicate wells were generally used for each culture condition. Leukapheresis product for the unexposed donors was purchased commercially.

This specimen belongs to a study of vaccination and CD4 T cells after COVID-19 (dated by TCRdb to 2021 to 2024). With regard to the full study: Six males and four females were included in the convalescent cohort, with two Hispanic individuals, seven Caucasians, two Asians and one multiracial person represented. In control cultures, a CEFX viral epitope pool was used as positive control, an HIV-1 Nef peptide pool was used as negative control, or no peptide was added. In an earlier paper using these donors, memory CD4+ T cell crossreactivity between SARS-CoV-2 and common cold coronavirus spike proteins was assessed at the TCR clonotype level. Post-vaccine blood samples were collected a median of approximately 72 days after the second vaccine dose, ranging from roughly 13 to 250 days. Post-COVID blood samples from convalescent patients were collected a median of roughly 100 days after diagnosis, with a range of roughly 35 to 180 days. Participants got two doses of the Pfizer-BioNTech BNT162b2 vaccine (n=8) or two doses of the Moderna mRNA-1273 vaccine (n=2). In roughly eleven COVID-19 convalescent patients and 4 infection-naive healthy vaccine recipients, the spike-specific CD4+ TCR repertoire before mRNA vaccination was compared with the repertoire after mRNA vaccination. Overlapping spike peptide pools from SARS-CoV-2 and from the common cold coronaviruses HCoV-NL63, HCoV-OC43 and HCoV-229E were used as culture stimuli. The research as a whole found: Of the vaccine-specific clones found in convalescent patients, nearly all (304 of 307) were mono-reactive for SARS-CoV-2 spike instead of being cross-reactive with common cold coronaviruses. Among convalescent patients, a median about 86% of the SARS-CoV-2-reactive clones seen after vaccination appeared only after vaccination, which suggests priming specific to the vaccine. Relatively few convalescent patients were included in the study, and early timepoints after natural infection were not analyzed. Although the median number of SARS-CoV-2-reactive clonotypes went up from around 19 after infection to 30 to 45 after vaccination, the increase was not significant.

The library was produced with PCR. DNA from cultured CD4+ T cells was subjected to TCR sequencing with the Oncomine TCR Beta short-read assay at the Johns Hopkins FTIC core. The QIAamp micro DNA kit was used to extract genomic DNA from the cultured CD4+ T cells. The Oncomine TCR Beta libraries from cultured CD4+ T cells were pooled using unique dual indexes and then sequenced on an Illumina iSeq 100. The published analysis was carried out like this. Non-productive sequences were removed, and CDR3s that did not start with C, did not end with F or W, or were shorter than 7 amino acids were discarded. The MANAFEST web application identified antigen-specific clonotypes by comparing peptide-stimulated wells against reference wells and other culture wells. For a clone to be called positive, the clone needed an FDR below 0.05, an odds ratio above 5, and a productive frequency above 0.1% in at least two of three replicate wells. Clonotypes that were significantly expanded in both SARS-CoV-2 spike wells and at least one common cold coronavirus spike condition were defined as cross-reactive. Similarity between CDR3 sequences was evaluated in R version 3.6.1 using Levenshtein distances (stringdist) and unrooted phylogenetic trees (ape). TCRdb's own reprocessing of the public reads used fastp at Q25 and MiXCR and kept productive beta chains. All rows with the same CDR3 protein become a single entry with the most common DNA and genes. TCRdb, not the authors, supplied the V and J calls. Here the sample has about 8,300 distinct CDR3 sequences; roughly 45% occur a single time. The ten largest clones take up around 24% of the sample.

Inclusive of the bounding cysteine and phenylalanine, the CDR3 is 15 residues long. The CDR3 DNA has 45 bases and is translated from base 1. From a lookup of the germline V gene, CDR1 and CDR2 are MGHRA and YSYEKL. V lost 2 bases and J lost 0 bases; the stretch between them is 11 bases long. The specimen sequenced was CD4+ T cells from blood, cultured in vitro. The receptor was isolated from a human donor in good health. The chain employs TRBV4-1 and TRBJ2-7; the D gene is perhaps TRBD1, from 5 matching bases. The bases read TGCGCCAGCAGCCAATTCTTGGACAACTCCTACGAGCAGTACTTC. The resulting protein is CASSQFLDNSYEQYF.